The clone carrying this T cell receptor (beta chain) was seen only a few times. What it recognizes is unknown. The sample is drawn from a study of cytomegalovirus exposure and HLA in healthy donors. Overall study findings and caveats: Previous analysis showed most TCR beta V segments were productive about 87% or about 30% of the time. The study had only CMV serostatus as immune exposure information.

The PCR made use of 60 Vbeta and 13 Jbeta primers. Sequencing was performed with immunoSEQ multiplex PCR; in TCRdb, only in-frame clones are kept and a portion is missing. The table shows tens of thousands of clones, with about 72% occurring only once. With 2 bases removed from V and 0 bases from J, the gap between germline ends came to 16 bases. Germline V CDR1 and CDR2: MNHNS, SASEGT. The CDR3 runs to 17 residues. The sequencing sample was made of PBMCs. The chain is built from TRBV6-1 and TRBJ1-1; no definite D call. This TCR was recovered from a woman aged 25 to 39 in good health and CMV-seropositive. The CDR3 is CASSEKRVGVLNTEAFF. The CDR3 coding sequence is TGTGCCAGCAGTGAAAAAAGGGTCGGGGTTTTGAACACTGAAGCTTTCTTT.